This TCR beta chain derives from a study of blood T cell repertoires in COVID-19. Method: immunoSEQ multiplex PCR; TCRdb's copy keeps in-frame clones and lacks some. The sample holds some 320,000 clones, about 92% seen once. Material: PBMCs or T cells enriched from blood (not recorded which). This sequence was found in a man aged 60 to 75 who had recovered from COVID-19.

The chain's CDR3 is CASSFPGQSNQPQHF. The CDR3 bases are TGTGCCAGCAGTTTTCCGGGACAGAGCAATCAGCCCCAGCATTTT. The V gene is TRBV6-1, the J gene TRBJ1-5; TRBD1 agrees at 7 bases. The germline gives CDR1 MNHNS, CDR2 SASEGT. CDR3 size: 15 residues. The V segment lost 5 bases and the J segment 1 base; nucleotides outside the gene matches: 5.